Below are 15 T cell receptor beta chains sequenced from a single sample in a study of naive and memory T cell subsets. Amplification of ligated cDNA took four PCR rounds with SP2 and nested alpha and beta constant primers. From the 5' RACE reads, TCRdb called clonotypes with MiXCR, one entry per CDR3 protein. In the table there are about 57,000 distinct CDR3 sequences, 7.6% of which are singletons. An oligonucleotide containing a UMI was ligated to the 3' end of TCR cDNA. These receptors originate from a female donor in good health.

This clonotype was detected a few times. This sequence joins TRBV5-4 and TRBJ1-6; TRBD1 might be the D (5 bases). V lost 3 bases and J 7 bases, leaving 17 bases between the germline ends. This CDR3 has 16 amino acids. CDR1 and CDR2 from the germline V gene are SGHNT and YYREEE (reference sequence). CDR3 sequence (DNA): TGTGCCAGCAGCTGGCGGGGGGGGGACGGCAATTCACCCCTCCACTTT. Translation: CASSWRGGDGNSPLHF.

This clonotype has at least ten counts. This rearrangement joins TRBV6-1 to TRBJ2-7; D possibly uses TRBD1 or TRBD2 (5 bases each). The CDR3 loop spans 11 amino acids. Trimming removed 8 bases at V and 6 bases at J, with 11 bases between. Germline V lookup: CDR1 MNHNS, CDR2 SASEGT. In nucleotides, the CDR3 is TGTGCCAGCGTATACGGGGCCGAGCAGTACTTC. Translating it yields CASVYGAEQYF.

This clonotype has just a few counts. The chain carries TRBV12-3 or TRBV12-4 and TRBJ1-6; D uncertain. Trimming took 7 bases from V and 7 from J, leaving 17 bases between them. CDR3 length: 15 residues. The CDR3 sequence is CASIDNGLRNSPLHF. The CDR3 region has the DNA TGTGCCAGCATCGACAACGGGTTGCGGAATTCACCCCTCCACTTT.

In its sample, this clonotype was seen a few times. The rearrangement uses TRBV10-3 and TRBJ2-7; 7 bases fit TRBD2. CDR3 length: 15 residues. After removal of 0 bases from V and 7 bases from J, the junction contained 9 bases not matched to a gene. CDR1 is ENHRY and CDR2 is SYGVKD in the germline V gene. CDR3 residues: CAISESRREGGEQYF. CDR3 nucleotide sequence: TGTGCCATCAGTGAGTCCCGGAGGGAGGGCGGGGAGCAGTACTTC.

This clonotype was recorded many times. The chain uses TRBV30 and TRBJ2-1; TRBD1 aligns across 7 bases. Germline trimming cut 3 bases from V and 0 bases from J; bases unmatched to any gene: 2. Germline V CDR1 and CDR2: GTSNPN, SVGIG (reference sequence). This CDR3 is 14 amino acids long. CDR3 region: CAWRRQGSYNEQFF. The DNA of the CDR3 is TGTGCCTGGAGACGACAGGGCTCCTACAATGAGCAGTTCTTC.

The chain uses TRBV6-6 and TRBJ1-1; 9 bases line up with TRBD1. This CDR3 is 16 amino acids long. Losses at the gene ends were 4 bases for V and 3 bases for J; bases not matched to a gene: 9. The germline CDR1 and CDR2 sequences are MNHNY and SVGAGI (reference sequence). CDR3 amino acids: CASSSGPGQGDTEAFF. CDR3 nucleotides: TGTGCCAGCAGTTCAGGCCCGGGACAGGGTGACACTGAAGCTTTCTTT.

This clonotype showed up many times. The chain recombines TRBV6-2 or TRBV6-3 with TRBJ2-1, with TRBD2 as a possible D gene (5 bases). V was trimmed by 6 bases and J by 10 bases, leaving 13 bases between them. Germline lookup yields CDR1 MNHEY and CDR2 SVGEGT. This CDR3 has 12 residues. The CDR3 region has the DNA TGTGCCAGCAGCCCACTAGGAGGCGAGCAGTTCTTC. Encoded protein: CASSPLGGEQFF.

This clonotype has a handful of counts. This rearrangement joins TRBV12-3 or TRBV12-4 to TRBJ1-5, with D tentatively TRBD1 (6 bases). V was cut by 3 bases and J by 2 bases, with 20 bases left in between. The CDR3 is made up of 18 amino acids. The chain's CDR3 is CASSFRAGGMGGNQPQHF. The CDR3 region has the DNA TGTGCCAGCAGTTTTAGGGCGGGGGGCATGGGCGGCAATCAGCCCCAGCATTTT.

This clonotype showed up just a few times. V gene TRBV19 combines with J gene TRBJ1-5; 9 bases match TRBD1. Germline values: CDR1 LNHDA, CDR2 SQIVND (reference sequence). V lost 6 bases and J lost 6; bases outside the gene matches: 12. The length of the CDR3 is 16 residues. CDR3 sequence (DNA): TGTGCCAGTAGGGGGGGACAGGGAGAGGTGATTCAGCCCCAGCATTTT. This sequence encodes CASRGGQGEVIQPQHF.

This clonotype has only a few counts. The chain employs TRBV18 and TRBJ2-3; D is unresolved. V was pared by 2 bases and J by 0 bases, with 18 bases between. This CDR3 contains 18 residues. Germline V gene sequence: CDR1 KGHSH, CDR2 LQKENI. CDR3 protein: CASSPLAANLASTDTQYF. In nucleotides, the CDR3 is TGTGCCAGCTCACCATTGGCGGCTAATCTGGCTAGCACAGATACGCAGTATTTT.

This clonotype was detected ten times or more. This rearrangement joins TRBV12-3 or TRBV12-4 to TRBJ2-3; no definite D call. V was trimmed by 7 bases and J by 5 bases, leaving 7 bases between them. The CDR3 contains 11 residues. For the CDR3, the DNA is TGTGCCAGCACCGTCCGAGATACGCAGTATTTT. This encodes CASTVRDTQYF.

This clonotype was seen repeatedly, ten times or more. CDR3 DNA sequence: TGCGCCAGCAGCCAAGAAACGGAAACGGGGAATGAAAAACTGTTTTTT. Amino acid sequence: CASSQETETGNEKLFF. The rearrangement joins TRBV4-3 to TRBJ1-4; D is uncertain. Germline CDR1 LGHNA, CDR2 YSLEER. Trimming shortened V by 0 bases and J by 5 bases, and 13 bases separated the two germline ends. The CDR3 has 16 residues.

This chain connects TRBV12-3 or TRBV12-4 to TRBJ1-1; D unresolved. The CDR3 is made up of 13 amino acids. Trimming took off 6 bases at V and 1 base at J, with 9 bases between the two ends. The CDR3 reads CASREQPNTEAFF. CDR3 DNA sequence: TGTGCCAGCAGAGAGCAGCCGAACACTGAAGCTTTCTTT.

This sequence joins TRBV5-6 and TRBJ2-7, with D perhaps matching TRBD2 (5 bases). The V gene lost 4 bases and the J gene lost 7 bases, with 9 bases spanning the gap. CDR1 and CDR2 (germline): SGHDT, YYEEEE. This CDR3 is 11 amino acids long. The CDR3 DNA sequence: TGTGCCAGCAGCCACGGGGTAGAGCAGTACTTC. Translated, it gives CASSHGVEQYF.

This clonotype was picked up many times. The chain couples TRBV5-1 to TRBJ1-1; TRBD1 might be the D (5 bases). The V and J ends lost 4 bases and 0 bases respectively, with 13 bases between them. CDR1 and CDR2 (germline): SGHRS, YFSETQ. The CDR3 has 15 residues. This chain's CDR3 is CASSPRGIMNTEAFF. CDR3 nucleotides: TGCGCCAGCAGCCCGAGGGGCATCATGAACACTGAAGCTTTCTTT.